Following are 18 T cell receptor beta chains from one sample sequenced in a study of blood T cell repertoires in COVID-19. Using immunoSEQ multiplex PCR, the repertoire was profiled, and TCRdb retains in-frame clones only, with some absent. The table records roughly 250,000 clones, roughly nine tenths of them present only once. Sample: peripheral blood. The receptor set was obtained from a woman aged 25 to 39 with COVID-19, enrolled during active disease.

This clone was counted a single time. In nucleotides, the CDR3 is TGTGCCAGCAGTGACGCGGGACTCCAAGAGACCCAGTACTTC. Translating gives CASSDAGLQETQYF. J is TRBJ2-5 and V is TRBV6-1, with D possibly TRBD2 on 6 matching bases. This CDR3 is built from 14 residues. V lost 3 bases, J lost 1 base, and 9 bases lay in between. Germline CDR1 MNHNS, CDR2 SASEGT.

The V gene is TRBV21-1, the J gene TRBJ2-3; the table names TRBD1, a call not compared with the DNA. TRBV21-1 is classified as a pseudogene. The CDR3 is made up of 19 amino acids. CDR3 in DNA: TGTGCCAGCAGCAAACCTAACAGCACAAGCCAGGGGGCCGCAGATACGCAGTATTTT. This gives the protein CASSKPNSTSQGAADTQYF.

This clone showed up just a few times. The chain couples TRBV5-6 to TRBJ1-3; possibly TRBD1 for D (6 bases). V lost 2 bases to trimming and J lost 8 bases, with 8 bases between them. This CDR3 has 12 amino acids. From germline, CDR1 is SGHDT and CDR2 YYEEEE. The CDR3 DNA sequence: TGTGCCAGCAGCTTAAACAGGGACACCATATATTTT. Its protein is CASSLNRDTIYF.

CDR3 sequence (DNA): TGTGCCAGTAATTCCGGGAGTGAAAAACTGTTTTTT. It specifies CASNSGSEKLFF. The chain joins TRBV9 to TRBJ1-4; D uncertain. The CDR3 has 12 amino acids. CDR1 and CDR2 from the germline V gene are SGDLS and YYNGEE. The germline V and J ends were trimmed by 8 bases and 7 bases, with 12 bases remaining between them.

CDR3 sequence: CASTPDRGSSYEQYF. CDR3 DNA: TGTGCCAGCACCCCGGACAGGGGAAGCTCCTACGAGCAGTACTTC. The gene calls are TRBV6-5 and TRBJ2-7; TRBD1 matches 9 bases. The ends lost 7 bases at V and 0 bases at J; junction bases unmatched: 7. The V gene's germline CDR1 is MNHEY and CDR2 SVGAGI. This CDR3 spans 15 amino acids.

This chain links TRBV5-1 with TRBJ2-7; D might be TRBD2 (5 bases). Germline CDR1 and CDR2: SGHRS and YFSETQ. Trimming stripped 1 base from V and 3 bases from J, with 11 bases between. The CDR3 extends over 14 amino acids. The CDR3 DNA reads TGCGCCAGCAGCTTGACAGTAGGGAGCTACGAGCAGTACTTC. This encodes CASSLTVGSYEQYF.

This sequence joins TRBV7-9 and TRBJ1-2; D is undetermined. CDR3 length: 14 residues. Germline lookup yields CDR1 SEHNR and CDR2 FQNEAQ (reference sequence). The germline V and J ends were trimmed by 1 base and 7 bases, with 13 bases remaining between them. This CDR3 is CASSLDGLVGGYTF. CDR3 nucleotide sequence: TGTGCCAGCAGCTTAGACGGGTTAGTTGGTGGCTACACCTTC.

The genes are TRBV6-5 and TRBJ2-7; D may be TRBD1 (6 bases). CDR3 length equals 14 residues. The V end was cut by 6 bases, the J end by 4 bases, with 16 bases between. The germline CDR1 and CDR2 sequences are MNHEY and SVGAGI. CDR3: CASSETGFLYEQYF. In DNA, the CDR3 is TGTGCCAGCAGCGAGACAGGTTTCCTTTACGAGCAGTACTTC.

CDR3 sequence reads: CASSLQGKNEQFF. In nucleotides, the CDR3 is TGTGCCAGCAGCCTCCAGGGAAAAAATGAGCAGTTCTTC. The rearrangement joins TRBV11-3 to TRBJ2-1; TRBD1 is a possible D gene (5 bases). The CDR3 is made up of 13 amino acids. Trimming pared 5 bases from V and 7 bases from J, leaving 12 bases between. Germline V CDR1 and CDR2: SGHNT, YENEEA.

CDR3 sequence (DNA): TGTGCCAGTAGTATGGGGGGGCCCCAGCATTTT. Its protein product is CASSMGGPQHF. The chain has TRBV19 and TRBJ1-5; weak D call: TRBD1 (5 bases). The CDR3 contains 11 residues. Trimming took 3 bases from V and 9 from J, leaving 6 bases between them. Germline lookup yields CDR1 LNHDA and CDR2 SQIVND (reference sequence).

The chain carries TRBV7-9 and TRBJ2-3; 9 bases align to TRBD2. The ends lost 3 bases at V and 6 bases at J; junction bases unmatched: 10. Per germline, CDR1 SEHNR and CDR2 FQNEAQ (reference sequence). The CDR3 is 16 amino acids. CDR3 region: CASSFWRAGGPDTQYF. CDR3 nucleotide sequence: TGTGCCAGCAGCTTCTGGAGGGCGGGGGGGCCGGATACGCAGTATTTT.

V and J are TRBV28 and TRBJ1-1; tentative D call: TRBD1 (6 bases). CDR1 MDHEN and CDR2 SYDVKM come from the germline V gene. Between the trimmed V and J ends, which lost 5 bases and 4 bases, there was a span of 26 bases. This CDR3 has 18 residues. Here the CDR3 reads CASSQPGGGPTRATEAFF. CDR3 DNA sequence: TGTGCCAGCAGTCAACCGGGAGGGGGGCCTACGAGGGCCACTGAAGCTTTCTTT.

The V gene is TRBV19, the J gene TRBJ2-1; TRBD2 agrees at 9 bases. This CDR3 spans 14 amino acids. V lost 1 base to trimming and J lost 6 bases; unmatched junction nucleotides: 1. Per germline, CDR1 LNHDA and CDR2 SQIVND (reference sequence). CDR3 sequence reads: CASSIGGGVNEQFF. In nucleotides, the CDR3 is TGTGCCAGTAGTATAGGCGGGGGGGTCAATGAGCAGTTCTTC. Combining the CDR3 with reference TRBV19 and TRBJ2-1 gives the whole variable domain DGGITQSPKYLFRKEGQNVTLSCEQNLNHDAMYWYRQDPGQGLRLIYYSQIVNDFQKGDIAEGYSVSREKKESFPLTVTSAQKNPTAFYLCASSIGGGVNEQFFGPGTRLTVL.

The CDR3: CASSLGTGAYGYTF. In DNA, the CDR3 is TGCGCCAGCAGCTTGGGGACAGGGGCCTATGGCTACACCTTC. The chain is built from TRBV5-1 and TRBJ1-2; 9 nucleotides agree with TRBD1. The CDR3 is 14 residues long. Trimming at V came to 0 bases and at J to 4 bases, leaving 1 base not matched to a gene. The V gene's germline CDR1 is SGHRS and CDR2 YFSETQ.

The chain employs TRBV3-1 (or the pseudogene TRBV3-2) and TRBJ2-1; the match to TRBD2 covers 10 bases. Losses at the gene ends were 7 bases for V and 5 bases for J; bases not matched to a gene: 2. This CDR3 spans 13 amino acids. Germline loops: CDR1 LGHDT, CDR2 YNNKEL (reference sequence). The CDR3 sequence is CASKLAGNNEQFF. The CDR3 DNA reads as TGTGCCAGCAAACTAGCGGGGAACAATGAGCAGTTCTTC.

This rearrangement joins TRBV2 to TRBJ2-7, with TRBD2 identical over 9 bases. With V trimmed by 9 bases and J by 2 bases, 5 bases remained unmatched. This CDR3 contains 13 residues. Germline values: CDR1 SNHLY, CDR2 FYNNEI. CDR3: CASLVAGAYEQYF. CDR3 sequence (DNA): TGTGCCAGTTTGGTAGCGGGGGCCTACGAGCAGTACTTC. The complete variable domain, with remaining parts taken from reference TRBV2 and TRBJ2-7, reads EPEVTQTPSHQVTQMGQEVILRCVPISNHLYFYWYRQILGQKVEFLVSFYNNEISEKSEIFDDQFSVERPDGSNFTLKIRSTKLEDSAMYFCASLVAGAYEQYFGPGTRLTVT.

The CDR3 bases are TGTGCCTGGAGTCCTCCGGACAGGGACTACGAGCAGTACTTC. Its protein is CAWSPPDRDYEQYF. The chain is built from TRBV30 and TRBJ2-7; 8 bases agree with TRBD1. V lost 2 bases to trimming and J lost 3 bases; unmatched junction nucleotides: 6. CDR1 and CDR2 (germline): GTSNPN, SVGIG (reference sequence). This CDR3 spans 14 amino acids.

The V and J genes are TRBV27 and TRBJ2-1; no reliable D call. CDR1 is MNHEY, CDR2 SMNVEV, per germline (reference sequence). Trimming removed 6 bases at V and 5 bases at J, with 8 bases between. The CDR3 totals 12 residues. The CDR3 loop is CASSTDNNEQFF. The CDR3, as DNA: TGTGCCAGCAGCACAGACAACAATGAGCAGTTCTTC.